The 9 T cell receptor beta chains below come from one sample, sequenced in a study of blood T cell repertoires in COVID-19 (dated by TCRdb to 2018 to 2021). Libraries were built with the immunoSEQ multiplex PCR assay. Imported from immuneACCESS, the table was reduced by TCRdb to in-frame sequences with V and J called. These copies leave out some clones; in studies compared against another copy, an unresolved V gene accounts for under half, and the cause of the remainder is not known. The sample has fewer than 250,000 clones on record, 83% of them singletons. The top ten clonotypes cover 2% to 3% of the sample. Sequencing input: peripheral blood. The source is a middle-aged woman with active or convalescent COVID-19.

The chain uses TRBV10-2 and TRBJ2-5; 8 positions match TRBD1. With 4 bases clipped from V and 4 bases from J, the junction kept 2 bases outside the gene matches. Germline V lookup: CDR1 WSHSY, CDR2 SAAADI. The CDR3 length is 13 residues. The CDR3 region is CASSGQGLETQYF. The CDR3 DNA reads as TGCGCCAGCAGTGGACAGGGGCTAGAGACCCAGTACTTC.

The chain joins TRBV4-3 to TRBJ1-3, with D possibly matching TRBD1 (5 bases). This CDR3 has 16 residues. Germline V gene data show CDR1 as LGHNA and CDR2 as YSLEER. The V gene lost 1 base and the J gene lost 3 bases, with 13 bases spanning the gap. The CDR3 nucleotides are TGCGCCAGCAGCCAAGGAGGGAGGGGAGGTGGAAACACCATATATTTT. Its protein product is CASSQGGRGGGNTIYF.

In DNA, the CDR3 is TGTGCCAGCAGCTCCACAGGGCCCGGGGAGCTGTTTTTT. It is translated as CASSSTGPGELFF. The chain is built from TRBV7-2 and TRBJ2-2, with D possibly being TRBD1 (6 bases). The CDR3 runs 13 residues. Trimming removed 4 bases at V and 6 bases at J, with 9 bases between. The germline gives CDR1 SGHTA, CDR2 FQGNSA.

This chain's CDR3 is CASKGYRDYNSPLHF. The CDR3 DNA reads as TGTGCCAGCAAAGGATACAGGGATTATAATTCACCCCTCCACTTT. V gene TRBV27 combines with J gene TRBJ1-6; D perhaps matches TRBD1 (6 bases). The V gene's germline CDR1 is MNHEY and CDR2 SMNVEV (reference sequence). V was shortened by 7 bases and J by 4 bases, with 14 bases between the two germline ends. This CDR3 has 15 residues.

The chain employs TRBV5-1 and TRBJ1-3; D is unresolved. The germline gives CDR1 SGHRS, CDR2 YFSETQ. V lost 0 bases and J 6 bases, leaving 7 bases between the germline ends. The CDR3 totals 13 residues. The CDR3 is CASSLGGENTIYF. DNA for the CDR3: TGCGCCAGCAGCTTGGGCGGGGAAAACACCATATATTTT.

The CDR3 DNA reads TGTGCCAGCAGTGGGGGGACAGGGGTTAATTCACCCCTCCACTTT. Amino acids: CASSGGTGVNSPLHF. V is TRBV6-6 and J is TRBJ1-6; TRBD1 matches 10 bases. The CDR3 is 15 residues long. Germline lookup yields CDR1 MNHNY and CDR2 SVGAGI (reference sequence). Trimming at V came to 5 bases and at J to 6 bases, leaving 4 bases not matched to a gene.

In regard to this clone: The same CDR3 arises from other DNA sequences in this sample as well. This sequence joins TRBV5-1 and TRBJ2-5; D perhaps matches TRBD1 (6 bases). Per the germline V gene, CDR1 is SGHRS and CDR2 is YFSETQ. Trimming removed 0 bases from V and 3 bases from J, with 9 bases in between. The CDR3 has 14 amino acids. The CDR3 spells CASSLVEGEETQYF. The CDR3 DNA follows: TGCGCCAGCAGCTTGGTAGAGGGGGAAGAGACCCAGTACTTC.

The chain couples TRBV29-1 to TRBJ1-1; D call uncertain. Per germline, CDR1 SQVTM and CDR2 ANQGSEA. CDR3 length: 16 amino acids. Trimming pared 4 bases from V and 0 bases from J, leaving 18 bases between. CDR3 in DNA: TGCAGCGTTGGGGGAGTGGATGTGGCCATGAACACTGAAGCTTTCTTT. Translating it yields CSVGGVDVAMNTEAFF.

The chain employs TRBV11-3 and TRBJ2-7; 8 bases match TRBD2. CDR3 length: 15 amino acids. V lost 1 base to trimming and J lost 6 bases; unmatched junction nucleotides: 8. Germline CDR1 is SGHNT and CDR2 is YENEEA. CDR3 amino acids: CASSLGTGTRSEQYF. The CDR3 bases are TGTGCCAGCAGCTTAGGGACCGGGACTAGGTCCGAGCAGTACTTC. Together with reference TRBV11-3 and TRBJ2-7, the CDR3 gives the full variable domain: EAGVVQSPRYKIIEKKQPVAFWCNPISGHNTLYWYLQNLGQGPELLIRYENEEAVDDSQLPKDRFSAERLKGVDSTLKIQPAELGDSAVYLCASSLGTGTRSEQYFGPGTRLTVT.